The 11 T cell receptor beta chains presented below share a single source sample, sequenced in a study of blood T cell repertoires in COVID-19. Sequencing was performed with immunoSEQ multiplex PCR; in TCRdb, only in-frame clones are kept and a portion is missing. The data contain about 260,000 clones, about 91% of them singletons. Sequencing was done on a sample of PBMCs or T cells enriched from blood (not recorded which). The receptors were gathered from a woman between 40 and 55 years old with acute COVID-19.

Here the CDR3 reads CASSGAGGGTDTQYF. CDR3 nucleotides: TGTGCCAGCAGTGGAGCGGGAGGCGGGACAGATACGCAGTATTTT. The chain recombines TRBV2 with TRBJ2-3; 9 bases fit TRBD2. In germline, CDR1 is SNHLY, CDR2 FYNNEI. V was pared by 4 bases and J by 3 bases, with 5 bases of the junction left unmatched. This CDR3 is built from 15 residues.

J is TRBJ1-1 and V is TRBV19; maybe TRBD1 (5 bases). This CDR3 has 14 amino acids. Germline values: CDR1 LNHDA, CDR2 SQIVND (reference sequence). With 7 bases removed from V and 5 bases from J, the gap between germline ends came to 17 bases. The CDR3 coding sequence is TGTGCCAGTACCCCGGCCCCCCAGGGTACTGAAGCTTTCTTT. The encoded protein is CASTPAPQGTEAFF.

This chain links TRBV7-9 with TRBJ1-5, with D possibly TRBD1 on 5 matching bases. The CDR3 has 15 residues. Trimming shortened V by 5 bases and J by 0 bases, and 11 bases separated the two germline ends. In germline, CDR1 is SEHNR, CDR2 FQNEAQ (reference sequence). CDR3 in amino acids: CASSPTGSSNQPQHF. The CDR3 nucleotides read TGTGCCAGCAGCCCAACAGGCAGTAGCAATCAGCCCCAGCATTTT. The variable domain in full, with the rest retrieved from reference TRBV7-9 and TRBJ1-5, is DTGVSQNPRHKITKRGQNVTFRCDPISEHNRLYWYRQTLGQGPEFLTYFQNEAQLEKSRLLSDRFSAERPKGSFSTLEIQRTEQGDSAMYLCASSPTGSSNQPQHFGDGTRLSIL.

The chain employs TRBV7-9 and TRBJ1-2; D gene unclear. Trimming shortened V by 4 bases and J by 3 bases, and 18 bases separated the two germline ends. The CDR3 is made up of 16 amino acids. The germline CDR1 and CDR2 sequences are SEHNR and FQNEAQ (reference sequence). The CDR3, as DNA: TGTGCCAGCAGCTCCGCCGACCGGTCTGGAGACTATGGCTACACCTTC. Its protein is CASSSADRSGDYGYTF.

V and J are TRBV9 and TRBJ2-1, with a possible D match to TRBD1 (6 bases). CDR1 is SGDLS, CDR2 YYNGEE, per germline. The V end lost 0 bases, the J end lost 3 bases, and 10 bases lay between the germline ends. This CDR3 has 15 residues. The CDR3 nucleotides are TGTGCCAGCAGCGTAGAGGGGACAAGCTACAATGAGCAGTTCTTC. Its protein product is CASSVEGTSYNEQFF.

This chain joins TRBV5-1 and TRBJ1-6, with a weak D call TRBD1 (5 bases). Germline V gene data show CDR1 as SGHRS and CDR2 as YFSETQ. Deletions cut 4 bases from V and 7 bases from J, with 9 bases between. This CDR3 has 13 amino acids. The CDR3 spells CASSETVNSPLHF. In nucleotides, the CDR3 is TGCGCCAGCAGCGAGACAGTGAATTCACCCCTCCACTTT.

The chain carries TRBV9 and TRBJ2-5; D is possibly TRBD1 (5 bases). Germline assignment: CDR1 SGDLS and CDR2 YYNGEE. Trimming took off 3 bases at V and 5 bases at J, with 11 bases between the two ends. The CDR3 runs 13 residues. CDR3 loop: CASSEGSRETQYF. The CDR3 region has the DNA TGTGCCAGCAGCGAGGGGTCTCGGGAGACCCAGTACTTC.

J is TRBJ2-7 and V is TRBV18, with D tentatively TRBD1 (6 bases). This CDR3 is 16 amino acids long. The V end was cut by 1 base, the J end by 3 bases, with 16 bases between. CDR1 is KGHSH and CDR2 is LQKENI in the germline V gene. CDR3 in DNA: TGTGCCAGCTCACCACGAGCCGGGACAAAGGGCTACGAGCAGTACTTC. Its protein is CASSPRAGTKGYEQYF. Full variable domain (rest looked up from reference TRBV18 and TRBJ2-7): NAGVMQNPRHLVRRRGQEARLRCSPMKGHSHVYWYRQLPEEGLKFMVYLQKENIIDESGMPKERFSAEFPKEGPSILRIQQVVRGDSAAYFCASSPRAGTKGYEQYFGPGTRLTVT.

This sequence joins TRBV19 and TRBJ2-2, with TRBD2 matching over 7 bases. V gave up 6 bases and J gave up 2 bases; unmatched junction bases: 6. Germline V gene sequence: CDR1 LNHDA, CDR2 SQIVND (reference sequence). CDR3 length equals 15 residues. The CDR3 coding sequence is TGTGCCAGTAGACTGGGCGGGAGTAACACCGGGGAGCTGTTTTTT. Amino acids: CASRLGGSNTGELFF.

The J gene is TRBJ2-2, the V gene TRBV5-1, with a tentative D call TRBD1 (7 bases). The length of the CDR3 is 13 residues. Trimming removed 4 bases from V and 8 bases from J, with 12 bases in between. Germline V CDR1 and CDR2: SGHRS, YFSETQ. Here the CDR3 DNA reads TGCGCCAGCAGCAGACAGGGAGGTGGGGAGCTGTTTTTT. Translation: CASSRQGGGELFF.

The V call is TRBV18, the J call TRBJ2-3, with D maybe TRBD1 (6 bases). Looked up from germline, CDR1 is KGHSH and CDR2 is LQKENI. V shed 3 bases and J shed 2 bases, with 15 bases lying between them. The CDR3 consists of 16 residues. This chain's CDR3 is CASSPNQAGVTDTQYF. The CDR3 coding sequence is TGTGCCAGCTCACCTAATCAGGCAGGGGTCACAGATACGCAGTATTTT.